Shown below are 9 T cell receptor beta chains from a single sample sequenced in a study of cytomegalovirus exposure and HLA in healthy donors. The PCR was carried out with 60 Vbeta primers and 13 Jbeta primers. Using immunoSEQ multiplex PCR, the repertoire was profiled, and TCRdb retains in-frame clones only, with some absent. Of about 92,000 clones listed, around 77% were seen once; the top ten hold around 7.8%. Material: PBMCs. Receptors originate from a man aged 45-60 years in good health and CMV-seropositive.

This chain joins TRBV5-1 and TRBJ1-3; 7 nucleotides line up with TRBD1. The ends lost 2 bases at V and 0 bases at J; junction bases unmatched: 2. This CDR3 region has 15 residues. In germline, CDR1 is SGHRS, CDR2 YFSETQ. The CDR3 loop is CASSLTGASGNTIYF. The CDR3 nucleotides read TGCGCCAGCAGCTTAACAGGGGCCTCTGGAAACACCATATATTTT.

The rearrangement uses TRBV30 and TRBJ2-7; D remains unclear. The germline V gene encodes CDR1 GTSNPN and CDR2 SVGIG (reference sequence). The CDR3 is made up of 22 amino acids. The V and J ends lost 2 bases and 0 bases respectively, with 35 bases between them. CDR3 coding DNA: TGTGCCTGGAGTCACAGAAAACCAATCGTCATGTCATACGTTAAGAGCTCCTACGAGCAGTACTTC. This sequence encodes CAWSHRKPIVMSYVKSSYEQYF. Complete variable domain (other parts from reference TRBV30 and TRBJ2-7): SQTIHQWPATLVQPVGSPLSLECTVEGTSNPNLYWYRQAAGRGLQLLFYSVGIGQISSEVPQNLSASRPQDRQFILSSKKLLLSDSGFYLCAWSHRKPIVMSYVKSSYEQYFGPGTRLTVT.

The table lists this clone with a few counts. The chain uses TRBV4-1 and TRBJ1-1; D not resolved. Germline CDR1 MGHRA, CDR2 YSYEKL. The CDR3 extends over 13 amino acids. The V end lost 7 bases, the J end lost 8 bases, and 17 bases lay between the germline ends. For the CDR3, the DNA is TGCGCCAGCACCCCCATAGGGAGGACCGAAGCTTTCTTT. As protein: CASTPIGRTEAFF.

V usage is TRBV6-6 and J usage is TRBJ1-2; D might be TRBD1 (6 bases). There are 13 residues in the CDR3. Trimming removed 5 bases at V and 8 bases at J, with 15 bases between. CDR1 is MNHNY, CDR2 SVGAGI, per germline (reference sequence). The DNA of the CDR3 is TGTGCCAGCAGTAAGGGGGACAACTGGGGCTACACCTTC. Residues: CASSKGDNWGYTF.

CDR3 sequence reads: CASRHGTRSAYEQYF. The CDR3 DNA reads TGTGCCAGCAGACACGGGACTAGAAGTGCCTACGAGCAGTACTTC. V usage is TRBV9 and J usage is TRBJ2-7; 8 bases are shared with TRBD2. Trimming took 5 bases from V and 2 from J; bases not matched to a gene: 9. Germline CDR1 SGDLS, CDR2 YYNGEE. This CDR3 is 15 amino acids long.

The chain couples TRBV5-1 to TRBJ1-6, with 9 bases that match TRBD1. The CDR3 spans 15 residues. Germline CDR1 is SGHRS and CDR2 is YFSETQ. V lost 3 bases and J lost 5; bases outside the gene matches: 3. This chain's CDR3 is CASSSRTGDNSPLHF. The CDR3 DNA follows: TGCGCCAGCAGCTCCCGGACAGGGGATAATTCACCCCTCCACTTT.

This clone was counted once. This rearrangement joins TRBV28 to TRBJ2-2; D not certain. Trimming cost V 4 bases and J 0 bases, with 3 bases left between them. This CDR3 has 13 amino acids. CDR1 and CDR2 (germline): MDHEN, SYDVKM. CDR3 bases: TGTGCCAGCAGTTCCGCGAACACCGGGGAGCTGTTTTTT. As protein: CASSSANTGELFF.

This chain joins TRBV7-3 and TRBJ2-6, with D possibly TRBD1 on 5 matching bases. V was cut by 2 bases and J by 4 bases, with 15 bases left in between. This CDR3 has 17 amino acids. Germline V gene lookup returns CDR1 SGHTA and CDR2 FQGTGA. DNA for the CDR3: TGTGCCAGCAGCTTATTTGGGGCTATTGGCGGGGCCAACGTCCTGACTTTC. It yields the protein CASSLFGAIGGANVLTF.

In its sample, this clone was seen a few times. The chain employs TRBV27 and TRBJ2-7; 8 bases agree with TRBD1. The germline V gene has CDR1 MNHEY and CDR2 SMNVEV (reference sequence). The CDR3 covers 13 residues. The ends lost 10 bases at V and 1 base at J; junction bases unmatched: 6. CDR3 protein: CATRQGNSYEQYF. The CDR3 DNA sequence: TGTGCCACCCGACAGGGGAATTCCTACGAGCAGTACTTC.